A single sample gave rise to the 15 T cell receptor beta chains below, sequenced in a study of T cell clonotyping in hematopoietic cell transplantation. Time point noted: recipient sample about 28 days before transplant, after cytoreduction. The repertoire was sequenced with immunoSEQ multiplex PCR; TCRdb's copy has only in-frame clones and lacks some. The sample carries roughly 28,000 clones, roughly 91% recorded once. The sequenced sample was peripheral blood mononuclear cells, obtained before stem cell transplant. Receptors originate from a man between 45 and 60 years old with acute myeloid leukemia. Some clones in this sample may be carry-over from other donors' samples.

The rearrangement joins TRBV5-6 to TRBJ1-2, with a possible D match to TRBD1 (5 bases). CDR3 size: 14 residues. The germline V gene has CDR1 SGHDT and CDR2 YYEEEE. The V end lost 3 bases, the J end lost 5 bases, and 14 bases lay between the germline ends. The DNA of the CDR3 is TGTGCCAGCAGCTGGGGGACGGCTACGTATGGCTACACCTTC. Its protein is CASSWGTATYGYTF. Variable domain in full (rest from reference TRBV5-6 and TRBJ1-2): DAGVTQSPTHLIKTRGQQVTLRCSPKSGHDTVSWYQQALGQGPQFIFQYYEEEERQRGNFPDRFSGHQFPNYSSELNVNALLLGDSALYLCASSWGTATYGYTFGSGTRLTVV.

The rearrangement uses TRBV10-3 and TRBJ2-3; TRBD1 matches at 8 bases. CDR3 length: 13 amino acids. CDR1 ENHRY and CDR2 SYGVKD come from the germline V gene. V lost 9 bases, J lost 0 bases, and 2 bases stayed unmatched. The CDR3 nucleotides are TGTGCCATTCAGGGGGCGAGCACAGATACGCAGTATTTT. Translating gives CAIQGASTDTQYF.

This chain connects TRBV28 to TRBJ1-6; 9 bases map to TRBD1. Germline CDR1 reads MDHEN; CDR2 reads SYDVKM. Trimming cost V 5 bases and J 6 bases; bases outside gene matches: 2. This CDR3 contains 14 residues. The CDR3 region has the DNA TGTGCCAGCAGTCGACAGGGGGGTAATTCACCCCTCCACTTT. Translated: CASSRQGGNSPLHF.

Here the CDR3 reads CASSLVQGTLLDTQYF. CDR3 bases: TGCGCCAGCAGCTTGGTACAGGGTACATTACTAGATACGCAGTATTTT. This chain joins TRBV5-1 and TRBJ2-3; the D gene is possibly TRBD1 (6 bases). Trimming took off 0 bases at V and 5 bases at J, with 16 bases between the two ends. This CDR3 comprises 16 residues. CDR1 SGHRS and CDR2 YFSETQ come from the germline V gene.

This clone turned up a few times. V usage is TRBV2 and J usage is TRBJ1-4, with D perhaps TRBD1 (5 bases). The V end was cut by 2 bases, the J end by 8 bases, with 6 bases between. CDR1 and CDR2 from the germline V gene are SNHLY and FYNNEI. The CDR3 runs to 12 residues. The CDR3 loop is CASSERGEKLFF. DNA of the CDR3: TGTGCCAGCAGTGAACGGGGGGAAAAACTGTTTTTT.

The chain couples TRBV30 to TRBJ1-5; TRBD1 matches 8 bases. Unmatched junction bases numbered 4, after V lost 6 bases and J lost 9 bases. The germline V gene has CDR1 GTSNPN and CDR2 SVGIG (reference sequence). The CDR3 length is 11 residues. The CDR3 sequence is CACSTGGPQHF. CDR3 coding DNA: TGTGCCTGTTCAACAGGGGGGCCCCAGCATTTT.

The chain links TRBV7-2 to TRBJ2-2; D is unresolved. Germline assignment: CDR1 SGHTA and CDR2 FQGNSA. The CDR3 contains 12 residues. The V end was cut by 1 base, the J end by 3 bases, with 0 bases between. CDR3 nucleotide sequence: TGTGCCAGCAGCTTAGACACCGGGGAGCTGTTTTTT. Its translation is CASSLDTGELFF. The full variable domain, completed using reference TRBV7-2 and TRBJ2-2, is GAGVSQSPSNKVTEKGKDVELRCDPISGHTALYWYRQSLGQGLEFLIYFQGNSAPDKSGLPSDRFSAERTGGSVSTLTIQRTQQEDSAVYLCASSLDTGELFFGEGSRLTVL.

The rearrangement joins TRBV28 to TRBJ2-5; perhaps D is TRBD1 or TRBD2 (6 bases each). Germline V gene sequence: CDR1 MDHEN, CDR2 SYDVKM. This CDR3 comprises 16 residues. The ends were cut back, 1 base at V and 1 base at J, with 13 bases in the middle. The CDR3 DNA is TGTGCCAGCAGTTTATCGGGGGCCAATCTCCAAGAGACCCAGTACTTC. This sequence encodes CASSLSGANLQETQYF.

The chain is built from TRBV9 and TRBJ2-5; 9 positions agree with TRBD1. This CDR3 has 14 residues. Per germline, CDR1 SGDLS and CDR2 YYNGEE. J lost 5 bases, V lost 4 bases, and 6 bases had no gene match. CDR3 protein: CASSPGTGRETQYF. DNA for the CDR3: TGTGCCAGCAGCCCGGGGACAGGGAGGGAGACCCAGTACTTC.

The chain links TRBV27 to TRBJ1-2, with a possible D match to TRBD1 (5 bases). CDR1 and CDR2 (germline): MNHEY, SMNVEV (reference sequence). Trimming pared 6 bases from V and 2 bases from J, leaving 10 bases between. The CDR3 runs to 13 residues. CDR3 residues: CASRNSGNYGYTF. As DNA, the CDR3 is TGTGCCAGCAGAAACTCAGGGAACTATGGCTACACCTTC.

The chain carries TRBV28 and TRBJ1-2; a weak D match, TRBD1 (6 bases). This CDR3 region has 14 residues. Germline V gene lookup returns CDR1 MDHEN and CDR2 SYDVKM. Between the trimmed V and J ends, which lost 5 bases and 8 bases, there was a span of 18 bases. The CDR3 spells CASSPPGGAKGYTF. For the CDR3, the DNA is TGTGCCAGCAGTCCCCCGGGGGGGGCGAAAGGCTACACCTTC.

The J gene is TRBJ2-3, the V gene TRBV7-2; 8 nucleotides agree with TRBD2. CDR1 is SGHTA, CDR2 FQGNSA, per germline. The CDR3 loop spans 16 amino acids. V shed 1 base, J shed 3 bases, and the junction held 6 bases outside the gene matches. The CDR3 DNA reads TGTGCCAGCAGCTTAGGAGCGGGAGTGGGAACAGATACGCAGTATTTT. Translation: CASSLGAGVGTDTQYF.

V gene TRBV5-4 combines with J gene TRBJ1-4; 8 bases line up with TRBD1. There are 14 residues in the CDR3. CDR1 and CDR2 from the germline V gene are SGHNT and YYREEE (reference sequence). The junction had 8 bases not matched to a gene; V was cut back by 5 bases and J by 8 bases. The CDR3 here is CASRPDRAGEKLFF. CDR3 coding DNA: TGTGCCAGCAGGCCGGACAGGGCGGGCGAAAAACTGTTTTTT.

This clone was seen once. The rearrangement links TRBV23-1 to TRBJ1-5, with D possibly matching TRBD1 (5 bases). TRBV23-1 is reported as an ORF; its role is uncertain. The CDR3 sequence is 13 residues long. Trimming took 4 bases from V and 7 from J, leaving 11 bases between them. CDR3 sequence (DNA): TGCGCCAGCAGTCGGGGGGTGTCCCAGCCCCAGCATTTT. This translates into CASSRGVSQPQHF.

V and J are TRBV5-1 and TRBJ1-2; maybe TRBD1 (5 bases). The CDR3 is 14 residues long. V shed 0 bases and J shed 4 bases, with 10 bases lying between them. Germline assignment: CDR1 SGHRS and CDR2 YFSETQ. DNA of the CDR3: TGCGCCAGCAGCTTGGTTGGACACCCCTATGGCTACACCTTC. It encodes CASSLVGHPYGYTF.